These 9 T cell receptor beta chains share one sample of origin, sequenced in a study of chemoradiotherapy in HPV16-positive cancers. Assay: immunoSEQ multiplex PCR; the TCRdb copy retains only in-frame clones and omits some. In the table there are fewer than 25,000 clones, roughly 92% of which are singletons. This specimen was blood, taken from a patient who underwent chemoradiotherapy. Receptor source: a human donor with HPV-associated anogenital cancer.

The V call is TRBV9, the J call TRBJ1-1, with 11 bases lining up with TRBD1. The CDR3 loop spans 15 amino acids. The germline gives CDR1 SGDLS, CDR2 YYNGEE. V lost 4 bases and J lost 4; bases outside the gene matches: 6. The DNA of the CDR3 is TGTGCCAGCAGCATCTCCGGGACAGGGGGCACTGAAGCTTTCTTT. Translated, it gives CASSISGTGGTEAFF.

This chain uses TRBV7-8 with TRBJ1-5, with 10 bases matching TRBD1. The trim removed 4 bases at V and 3 bases at J, leaving 6 bases unmatched. CDR1 and CDR2 from the germline V gene are SGHVS and FQNEAQ. This CDR3 region has 16 residues. CDR3 bases: TGTGCCAGCAGCTCGCGGACAGGGGGAGACAATCAGCCCCAGCATTTT. Protein product: CASSSRTGGDNQPQHF.

This chain joins TRBV28 and TRBJ2-3; a possible D gene is TRBD1 (5 bases). Trimming took off 3 bases at V and 7 bases at J, with 17 bases between the two ends. The CDR3 runs 15 residues. Germline loops: CDR1 MDHEN, CDR2 SYDVKM. The CDR3 reads CASSLGRMSTYTQYF. DNA of the CDR3: TGTGCCAGCAGTTTGGGGCGGATGTCCACGTATACGCAGTATTTT.

The chain combines TRBV4-1 with TRBJ1-5, with a possible D match to TRBD1 (5 bases). Between the trimmed V and J ends, which lost 0 bases and 5 bases, there was a span of 20 bases. The CDR3 consists of 18 residues. Germline assignment: CDR1 MGHRA and CDR2 YSYEKL. Written as DNA, the CDR3 is TGCGCCAGCAGCCAAGATGAACGTACGGCGGTGGGGCATCAGCCCCAGCATTTT. Its protein is CASSQDERTAVGHQPQHF.

The chain employs TRBV6-1 and TRBJ1-4; 9 positions match TRBD1. The CDR3 runs to 15 residues. The germline V gene encodes CDR1 MNHNS and CDR2 SASEGT. Losses at the gene ends were 3 bases for V and 5 bases for J; bases not matched to a gene: 4. The CDR3 sequence is CASSEGTGLNEKLFF. The DNA of the CDR3 is TGTGCCAGCAGTGAGGGGACAGGGCTAAATGAAAAACTGTTTTTT.

V gene TRBV20-1 combines with J gene TRBJ2-1, with D uncertain. The CDR3 runs 10 residues. V dropped 5 bases and J dropped 7 bases, with 6 bases sitting between them. The germline gives CDR1 DFQATT, CDR2 SNEGSKA (reference sequence). The CDR3 bases are TGCAGTGCTCGAAATAATGAGCAGTTCTTC. Its protein is CSARNNEQFF.

V is TRBV9 and J is TRBJ1-4, with D maybe TRBD1 (6 bases). This CDR3 has 15 amino acids. Per germline, CDR1 SGDLS and CDR2 YYNGEE. V lost 4 bases to trimming and J lost 1 base, with 11 bases between them. CDR3 DNA sequence: TGTGCCAGCAGCCCTTCGGACAGAACTAATGAAAAACTGTTTTTT. Translating it yields CASSPSDRTNEKLFF. Supplemented by reference TRBV9 and TRBJ1-4, the full variable domain reads DSGVTQTPKHLITATGQRVTLRCSPRSGDLSVYWYQQSLDQGLQFLIQYYNGEERAKGNILERFSAQQFPDLHSELNLSSLELGDSALYFCASSPSDRTNEKLFFGSGTQLSVL.

The V and J genes are TRBV9 and TRBJ2-5; 9 bases map to TRBD1. The CDR3 is 17 amino acids. The trim removed 0 bases at V and 4 bases at J, leaving 10 bases unmatched. The germline gives CDR1 SGDLS, CDR2 YYNGEE. The CDR3 is CASSVGLGQGRRETQYF. CDR3 DNA sequence: TGTGCCAGCAGCGTAGGCTTGGGACAGGGACGTCGAGAGACCCAGTACTTC.

The genes are TRBV28 and TRBJ1-2, with D possibly TRBD1 on 5 matching bases. The V gene's germline CDR1 is MDHEN and CDR2 SYDVKM. CDR3 length: 18 residues. V lost 0 bases and J lost 4, with 21 bases in between. Written as DNA, the CDR3 is TGTGCCAGCAGTTTATGGAGGCGGGACGCCGATGGGGGCTATGGCTACACCTTC. Translated: CASSLWRRDADGGYGYTF.